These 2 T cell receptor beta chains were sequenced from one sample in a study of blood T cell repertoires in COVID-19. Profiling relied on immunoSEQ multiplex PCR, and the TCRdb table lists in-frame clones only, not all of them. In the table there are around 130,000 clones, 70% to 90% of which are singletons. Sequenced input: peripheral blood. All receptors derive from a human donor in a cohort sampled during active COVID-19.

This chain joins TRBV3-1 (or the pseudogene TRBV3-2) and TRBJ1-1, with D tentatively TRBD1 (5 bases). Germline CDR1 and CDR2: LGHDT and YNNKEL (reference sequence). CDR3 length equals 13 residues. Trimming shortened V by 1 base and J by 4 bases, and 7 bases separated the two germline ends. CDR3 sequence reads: CASSQVRATEAFF. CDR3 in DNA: TGTGCCAGCAGCCAAGTCAGGGCCACTGAAGCTTTCTTT.

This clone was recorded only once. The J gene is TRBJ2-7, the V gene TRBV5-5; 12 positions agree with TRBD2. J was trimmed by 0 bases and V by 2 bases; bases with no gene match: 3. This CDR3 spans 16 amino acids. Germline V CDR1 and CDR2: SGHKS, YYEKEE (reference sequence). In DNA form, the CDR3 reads TGTGCCAGCAGCTTAGGACTAGCGGGAATCTCCTACGAGCAGTACTTC. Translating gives CASSLGLAGISYEQYF.